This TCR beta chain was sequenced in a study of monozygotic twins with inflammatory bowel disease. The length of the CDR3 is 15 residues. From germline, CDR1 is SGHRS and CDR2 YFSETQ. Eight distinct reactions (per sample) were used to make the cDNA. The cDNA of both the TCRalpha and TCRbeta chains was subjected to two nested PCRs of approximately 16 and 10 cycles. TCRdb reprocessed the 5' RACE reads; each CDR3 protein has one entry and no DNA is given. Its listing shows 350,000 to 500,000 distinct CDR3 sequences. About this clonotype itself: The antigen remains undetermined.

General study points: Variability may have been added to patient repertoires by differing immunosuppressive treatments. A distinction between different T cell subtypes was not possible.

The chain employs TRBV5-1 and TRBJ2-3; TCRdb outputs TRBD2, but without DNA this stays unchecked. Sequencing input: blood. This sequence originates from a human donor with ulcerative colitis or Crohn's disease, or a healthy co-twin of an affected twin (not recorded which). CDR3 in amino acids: CASSSTGGPSDTQYF.